The rows below give T cell receptor beta chains drawn from one sample of a study of cytomegalovirus exposure and HLA in healthy donors. The repertoire was sequenced with immunoSEQ multiplex PCR; TCRdb's copy has only in-frame clones and lacks some. The sample has around 140,000 clones; 77% are singletons. Sequences were obtained from PBMCs. Receptors originate from a male donor in good health and CMV-seropositive. Both conserved end residues are part of each CDR3. Fields, in order: J gene, D gene, V gene, clone size, CDR3 DNA, CDR3 protein. A D gene is named only where the DNA matches it firmly. Size tells how often a clone was seen (once, few, many) or the class of an expanded clone, and some rows leave it out.

j_gene: TRBJ1-1; d_gene: NA; v_gene: TRBV28; abundance: NA; CDR3nt: TGTGCCAGCACCCCTGGGGCGTTGAACACTGAAGCTTTCTTT; CDR3aa: CASTPGALNTEAFF
j_gene: TRBJ2-5; d_gene: TRBD2; v_gene: TRBV5-4; abundance: few; CDR3nt: TGTGCCAGCAGCTCCTTTGGGTCAGCGGGGGGGCGAGAGACCCAGTACTTC; CDR3aa: CASSSFGSAGGRETQYF
j_gene: TRBJ2-7; d_gene: TRBD2; v_gene: TRBV30; abundance: NA; CDR3nt: TGTGCCTGGAGAACTAGCGGGGGCTACGAGCAGTACTTC; CDR3aa: CAWRTSGGYEQYF
j_gene: TRBJ2-1; d_gene: NA; v_gene: TRBV5-6; abundance: few; CDR3nt: TGTGCCAGCAGCTTGGGCGGGTTAAATGAGCAGTTCTTC; CDR3aa: CASSLGGLNEQFF
j_gene: TRBJ2-1; d_gene: NA; v_gene: TRBV11-2; abundance: once; CDR3nt: TGTGCCAGCAGCTTCACGCCAGGCAATGAGCAGTTCTTC; CDR3aa: CASSFTPGNEQFF
j_gene: TRBJ2-2; d_gene: TRBD2; v_gene: TRBV2; abundance: NA; CDR3nt: TGTGCCATCCTGGCTAGCGGACTAACCGGGGAGCTGTTTTTT; CDR3aa: CAILASGLTGELFF
j_gene: TRBJ2-7; d_gene: TRBD1; v_gene: TRBV28; abundance: NA; CDR3nt: TGTGCCAGCACATTACAGGGGGCGGTCGAGCAGTACTTC; CDR3aa: CASTLQGAVEQYF
j_gene: TRBJ1-4; d_gene: TRBD1; v_gene: TRBV29-1; abundance: NA; CDR3nt: TGCAGCGTCATTACAACCGGGACAGGGAATGAAAAACTGTTTTTT; CDR3aa: CSVITTGTGNEKLFF
j_gene: TRBJ1-3; d_gene: NA; v_gene: TRBV7-9; abundance: few; CDR3nt: TGTGCCAGCAGCTTAGGGTCGGACACCATATATTTT; CDR3aa: CASSLGSDTIYF
j_gene: TRBJ1-1; d_gene: NA; v_gene: TRBV6-5; abundance: NA; CDR3nt: TGTGCCAGCAGTCCCCCGGGCAGGGACACTGAAGCTTTCTTT; CDR3aa: CASSPPGRDTEAFF
j_gene: TRBJ1-4; d_gene: TRBD1; v_gene: TRBV5-1; abundance: NA; CDR3nt: TGCGCCAGCAGCATCGGACAGGGGTATGAAAAACTGTTTTTT; CDR3aa: CASSIGQGYEKLFF
j_gene: TRBJ2-7; d_gene: NA; v_gene: TRBV6-5; abundance: NA; CDR3nt: TGTGCCAGCACCGCAGGGCAGGAGTACGAGCAGTACTTC; CDR3aa: CASTAGQEYEQYF
j_gene: TRBJ2-1; d_gene: TRBD2; v_gene: TRBV7-2; abundance: few; CDR3nt: TGTGCCAGCAGCACACTAGCGGGACTCTTCCATGAGCAGTTCTTC; CDR3aa: CASSTLAGLFHEQFF
j_gene: TRBJ2-5; d_gene: NA; v_gene: TRBV4-1; abundance: NA; CDR3nt: TGCGCCAGCAGCCAAGTTAGCCTAGCACGGGAGCAGTACTTC; CDR3aa: CASSQVSLAREQYF
j_gene: TRBJ2-2; d_gene: TRBD2; v_gene: TRBV9; abundance: NA; CDR3nt: TGTGCCAGCAGGACTAGCGGATACACCGGGGAGCTGTTTTTT; CDR3aa: CASRTSGYTGELFF
j_gene: TRBJ1-1; d_gene: TRBD1; v_gene: TRBV19; abundance: NA; CDR3nt: TGTGCCAGTAGTCCCGACAGGGGAAACACTGAAGCTTTCTTT; CDR3aa: CASSPDRGNTEAFF
j_gene: TRBJ2-3; d_gene: TRBD2; v_gene: TRBV6-5; abundance: NA; CDR3nt: TGTGCCAGCACCCCTAGCGGGGGGAAGCCAGATACGCAGTATTTT; CDR3aa: CASTPSGGKPDTQYF
j_gene: TRBJ2-5; d_gene: TRBD2; v_gene: TRBV5-6; abundance: NA; CDR3nt: TGTGCCAGCAGCCCCACCGGGCGGGAGGGCTCGGGTGAGCAGTACTTC; CDR3aa: CASSPTGREGSGEQYF
j_gene: TRBJ2-3; d_gene: TRBD2; v_gene: TRBV4-1; abundance: few; CDR3nt: TGCGCCAGCAGCCCTCGAGCGGGGAGCACAGATACGCAGTATTTT; CDR3aa: CASSPRAGSTDTQYF
j_gene: TRBJ1-3; d_gene: NA; v_gene: TRBV5-1; abundance: NA; CDR3nt: TGCGCCAGCAGCTTGGGTTCGGGGGGCTCTGGAAACACCATATATTTT; CDR3aa: CASSLGSGGSGNTIYF
j_gene: TRBJ2-1; d_gene: TRBD2; v_gene: TRBV5-4; abundance: few; CDR3nt: TGTGCCAGCAGCTTGTCCACGGGAGGGCACTACAATGAGCAGTTCTTC; CDR3aa: CASSLSTGGHYNEQFF
j_gene: TRBJ1-4; d_gene: NA; v_gene: TRBV15; abundance: once; CDR3nt: TGTGCCACCAGCAGGGGGCAGGTAGAAAAACTGTTTTTT; CDR3aa: CATSRGQVEKLFF
j_gene: TRBJ1-1; d_gene: TRBD1; v_gene: TRBV2; abundance: few; CDR3nt: TGTGCCAGCAGCGTCGACAGGGTCGGCAGCACTGAAGCTTTCTTT; CDR3aa: CASSVDRVGSTEAFF
j_gene: TRBJ2-2; d_gene: TRBD2; v_gene: TRBV28; abundance: NA; CDR3nt: TGTGCCAGCAGTTTAATCCGCGGGACTAGCGGAGCGAACACCGGGGAGCTGTTTTTT; CDR3aa: CASSLIRGTSGANTGELFF
j_gene: TRBJ1-1; d_gene: TRBD1; v_gene: TRBV19; abundance: NA; CDR3nt: TGTGCCAGTAGATCCGGGACAGGGGGCGCGGAGAGTGAAGCTTTCTTT; CDR3aa: CASRSGTGGAESEAFF
j_gene: TRBJ1-2; d_gene: TRBD1; v_gene: TRBV28; abundance: NA; CDR3nt: TGTGCCAGCGCCAGGCAGGGGGCGCTTTATGGCTACACCTTC; CDR3aa: CASARQGALYGYTF
j_gene: TRBJ2-3; d_gene: TRBD1; v_gene: TRBV15; abundance: NA; CDR3nt: TGTGCCACCAGCAGGGACAGGGGGCCAGATACGCAGTATTTT; CDR3aa: CATSRDRGPDTQYF
j_gene: TRBJ1-6; d_gene: TRBD1; v_gene: TRBV6-6; abundance: NA; CDR3nt: TGTGCCAGCAGACCCGGGACAGGGGTCGGATCACCCCTCCACTTT; CDR3aa: CASRPGTGVGSPLHF
j_gene: TRBJ2-7; d_gene: NA; v_gene: TRBV10-1; abundance: few; CDR3nt: TGCGCCAGCACAATCACGGCCTACGAGCAGTACTTC; CDR3aa: CASTITAYEQYF
j_gene: TRBJ2-7; d_gene: NA; v_gene: TRBV7-9; abundance: NA; CDR3nt: TGTGCCAGCAGCTTAGGCCGCAGGGGTGGCTACGAGCAGTACTTC; CDR3aa: CASSLGRRGGYEQYF
j_gene: TRBJ1-5; d_gene: NA; v_gene: TRBV6-1; abundance: few; CDR3nt: TGTGCCAGCAGCGCGGAGGGAGGAAGCAATCAGCCCCAGCATTTT; CDR3aa: CASSAEGGSNQPQHF
j_gene: TRBJ2-5; d_gene: TRBD1; v_gene: TRBV2; abundance: NA; CDR3nt: TGTGCCAGCAGCAACATGGGGACAGTCCAGGAGACCCAGTACTTC; CDR3aa: CASSNMGTVQETQYF
j_gene: TRBJ2-1; d_gene: NA; v_gene: TRBV5-6; abundance: NA; CDR3nt: TGTGCCAGCAGCTCGCCTAGCTCCTACAATGAGCAGTTCTTC; CDR3aa: CASSSPSSYNEQFF
j_gene: TRBJ1-4; d_gene: TRBD1; v_gene: TRBV5-1; abundance: NA; CDR3nt: TGCGCCAGCAGCCCTGGACAGGGGGTAACTAATGAAAAACTGTTTTTT; CDR3aa: CASSPGQGVTNEKLFF
j_gene: TRBJ1-1; d_gene: NA; v_gene: TRBV11-2; abundance: NA; CDR3nt: TGTGCCAGCAGCTTATTGGGGGCAGGGGCGAACACTGAAGCTTTCTTT; CDR3aa: CASSLLGAGANTEAFF
j_gene: TRBJ2-3; d_gene: NA; v_gene: TRBV4-2; abundance: NA; CDR3nt: TGTGCCAGCAGCCAAGAGGCGGGGCCGAGCACAGATACGCAGTATTTT; CDR3aa: CASSQEAGPSTDTQYF
j_gene: TRBJ1-5; d_gene: NA; v_gene: TRBV18; abundance: NA; CDR3nt: TGTGCCAGCTCACCAAACAGTTCAGGGCCCCAGCATTTT; CDR3aa: CASSPNSSGPQHF
j_gene: TRBJ1-3; d_gene: TRBD1; v_gene: TRBV28; abundance: NA; CDR3nt: TGTGCCAGCATCCAGGCCGGGACAGGGGTTGGTGGAAACACCATATATTTT; CDR3aa: CASIQAGTGVGGNTIYF
j_gene: TRBJ2-6; d_gene: TRBD1; v_gene: TRBV5-1; abundance: few; CDR3nt: TGCGCCAGCAGCTTACTGACAGGGGGGGCCAACGTCCTGACTTTC; CDR3aa: CASSLLTGGANVLTF
j_gene: TRBJ2-3; d_gene: TRBD2; v_gene: TRBV5-1; abundance: NA; CDR3nt: TGCGCCAGCAGCGCCGGACTAGCAGGGTCCACAGATACGCAGTATTTT; CDR3aa: CASSAGLAGSTDTQYF
j_gene: TRBJ2-7; d_gene: TRBD2; v_gene: TRBV7-6; abundance: NA; CDR3nt: TGTGCCAGCAGACCCTCAGCGGGAGAGGTGACCTACGAGCAGTACTTC; CDR3aa: CASRPSAGEVTYEQYF
j_gene: TRBJ1-3; d_gene: NA; v_gene: TRBV29-1; abundance: NA; CDR3nt: TGCAGCGTTGCCCTCGCAGGAGGGAACACCATATATTTT; CDR3aa: CSVALAGGNTIYF
j_gene: TRBJ2-5; d_gene: NA; v_gene: TRBV21-1; abundance: NA; CDR3nt: TGTGCCAGCAGCAAAGCCACGGGTCAAGAGACCCAGTACTTC; CDR3aa: CASSKATGQETQYF
j_gene: TRBJ1-1; d_gene: NA; v_gene: TRBV21-1; abundance: NA; CDR3nt: TGTGCCAGCCGGTGGGAGTTGAACACTGAAGCTTTCTTT; CDR3aa: CASRWELNTEAFF